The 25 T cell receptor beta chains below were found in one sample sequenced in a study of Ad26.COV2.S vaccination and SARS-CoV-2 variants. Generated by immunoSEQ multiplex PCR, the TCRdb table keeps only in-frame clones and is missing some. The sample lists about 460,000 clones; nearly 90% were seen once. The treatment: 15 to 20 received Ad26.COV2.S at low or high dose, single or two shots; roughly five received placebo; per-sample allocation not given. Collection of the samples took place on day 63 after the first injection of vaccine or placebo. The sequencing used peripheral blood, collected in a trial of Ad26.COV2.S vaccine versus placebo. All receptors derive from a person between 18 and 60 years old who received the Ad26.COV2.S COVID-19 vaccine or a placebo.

As DNA, the CDR3 is TGTGCCAGCTCACCCAGGGACGGCCGAGAGACCCAGTACTTC. Translating gives CASSPRDGRETQYF. V gene TRBV18 combines with J gene TRBJ2-5; possibly TRBD1 or TRBD2 for D (5 bases each). V was trimmed by 3 bases and J by 4 bases, leaving 12 bases between them. This CDR3 has 14 amino acids. Germline values: CDR1 KGHSH, CDR2 LQKENI. The full variable domain, its missing parts supplied by reference TRBV18 and TRBJ2-5, is NAGVMQNPRHLVRRRGQEARLRCSPMKGHSHVYWYRQLPEEGLKFMVYLQKENIIDESGMPKERFSAEFPKEGPSILRIQQVVRGDSAAYFCASSPRDGRETQYFGPGTRLLVL.

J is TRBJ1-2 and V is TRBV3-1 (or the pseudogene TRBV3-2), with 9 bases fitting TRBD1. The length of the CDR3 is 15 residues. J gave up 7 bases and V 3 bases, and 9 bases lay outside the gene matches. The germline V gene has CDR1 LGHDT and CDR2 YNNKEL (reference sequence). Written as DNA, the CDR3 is TGTGCCAGCAGCCACTGGGACAGGGAGAGAGGTGGCTACACCTTC. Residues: CASSHWDRERGGYTF.

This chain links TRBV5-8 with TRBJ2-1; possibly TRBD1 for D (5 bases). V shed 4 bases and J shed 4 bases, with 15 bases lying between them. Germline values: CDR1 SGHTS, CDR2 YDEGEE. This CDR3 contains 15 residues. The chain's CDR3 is CASSRSGPPYNEQFF. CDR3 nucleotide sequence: TGTGCCAGCAGCCGTTCAGGGCCGCCGTACAATGAGCAGTTCTTC.

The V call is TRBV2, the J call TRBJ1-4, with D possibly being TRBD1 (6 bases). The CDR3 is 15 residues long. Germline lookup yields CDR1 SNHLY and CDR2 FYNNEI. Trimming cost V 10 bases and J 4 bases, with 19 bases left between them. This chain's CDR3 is CATRRGLDSNEKLFF. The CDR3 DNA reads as TGTGCCACCAGAAGAGGCCTGGACAGTAATGAAAAACTGTTTTTT.

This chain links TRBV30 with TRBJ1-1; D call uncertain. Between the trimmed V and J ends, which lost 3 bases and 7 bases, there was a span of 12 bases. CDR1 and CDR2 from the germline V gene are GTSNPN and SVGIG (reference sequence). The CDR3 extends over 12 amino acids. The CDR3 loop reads CAWSPGSGEAFF. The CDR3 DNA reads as TGTGCCTGGAGCCCTGGCAGTGGTGAAGCTTTCTTT. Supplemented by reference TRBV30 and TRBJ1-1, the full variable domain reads SQTIHQWPATLVQPVGSPLSLECTVEGTSNPNLYWYRQAAGRGLQLLFYSVGIGQISSEVPQNLSASRPQDRQFILSSKKLLLSDSGFYLCAWSPGSGEAFFGQGTRLTVV.

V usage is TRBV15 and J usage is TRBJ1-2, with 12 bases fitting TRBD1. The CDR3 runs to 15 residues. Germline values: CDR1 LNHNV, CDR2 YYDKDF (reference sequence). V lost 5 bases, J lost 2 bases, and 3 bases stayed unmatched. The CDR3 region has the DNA TGTGCCACCAGCGGCGGGACAGGGGGCAACTATGGCTACACCTTC. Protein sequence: CATSGGTGGNYGYTF.

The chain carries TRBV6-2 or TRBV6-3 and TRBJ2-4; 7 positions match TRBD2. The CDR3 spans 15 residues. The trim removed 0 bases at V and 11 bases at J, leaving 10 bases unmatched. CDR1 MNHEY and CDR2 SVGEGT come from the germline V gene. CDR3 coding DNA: TGTGCCAGCAGTTACTCCTCTCCGGGACTAATCCTTCAGTACTTC. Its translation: CASSYSSPGLILQYF.

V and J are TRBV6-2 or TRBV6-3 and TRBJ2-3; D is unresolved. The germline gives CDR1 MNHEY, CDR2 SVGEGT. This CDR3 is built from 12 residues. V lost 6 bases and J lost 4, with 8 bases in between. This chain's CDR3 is CASSPFSDTQYF. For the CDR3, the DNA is TGTGCCAGCAGCCCCTTTTCAGATACGCAGTATTTT.

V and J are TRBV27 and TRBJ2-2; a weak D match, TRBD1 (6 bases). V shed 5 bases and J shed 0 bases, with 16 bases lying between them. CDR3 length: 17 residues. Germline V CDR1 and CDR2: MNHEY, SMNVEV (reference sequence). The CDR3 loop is CASSHRDRIANTGELFF. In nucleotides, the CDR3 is TGTGCCAGCAGTCACCGCGACAGGATCGCGAACACCGGGGAGCTGTTTTTT.

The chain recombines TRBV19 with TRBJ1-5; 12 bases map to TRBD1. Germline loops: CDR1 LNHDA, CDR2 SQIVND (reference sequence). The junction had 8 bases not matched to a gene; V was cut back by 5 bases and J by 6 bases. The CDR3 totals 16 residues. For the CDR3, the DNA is TGTGCCAGTAGTCCCCTCGGGGACAGGGGGCTTCAGCCCCAGCATTTT. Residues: CASSPLGDRGLQPQHF.

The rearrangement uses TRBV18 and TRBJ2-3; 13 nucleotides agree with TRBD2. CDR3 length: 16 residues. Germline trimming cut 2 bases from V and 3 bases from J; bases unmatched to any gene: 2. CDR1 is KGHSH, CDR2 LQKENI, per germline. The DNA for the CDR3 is TGTGCCAGCTCACCAAGGACTAGCGGGGGAACAGATACGCAGTATTTT. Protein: CASSPRTSGGTDTQYF. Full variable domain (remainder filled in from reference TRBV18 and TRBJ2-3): NAGVMQNPRHLVRRRGQEARLRCSPMKGHSHVYWYRQLPEEGLKFMVYLQKENIIDESGMPKERFSAEFPKEGPSILRIQQVVRGDSAAYFCASSPRTSGGTDTQYFGPGTRLTVL.

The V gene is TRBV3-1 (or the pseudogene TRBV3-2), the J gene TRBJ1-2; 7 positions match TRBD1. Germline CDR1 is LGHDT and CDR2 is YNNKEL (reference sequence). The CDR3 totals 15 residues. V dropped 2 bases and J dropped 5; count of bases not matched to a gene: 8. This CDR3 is CASSQSQGGLYGYTF. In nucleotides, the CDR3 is TGTGCCAGCAGCCAATCCCAGGGGGGCCTTTATGGCTACACCTTC.

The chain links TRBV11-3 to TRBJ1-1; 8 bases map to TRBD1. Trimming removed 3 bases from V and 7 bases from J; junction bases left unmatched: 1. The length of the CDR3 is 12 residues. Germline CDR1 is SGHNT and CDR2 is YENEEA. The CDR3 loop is CASSFGQGEAFF. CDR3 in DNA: TGTGCCAGCAGCTTTGGACAGGGTGAAGCTTTCTTT. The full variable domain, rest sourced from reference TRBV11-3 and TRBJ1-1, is EAGVVQSPRYKIIEKKQPVAFWCNPISGHNTLYWYLQNLGQGPELLIRYENEEAVDDSQLPKDRFSAERLKGVDSTLKIQPAELGDSAVYLCASSFGQGEAFFGQGTRLTVV.

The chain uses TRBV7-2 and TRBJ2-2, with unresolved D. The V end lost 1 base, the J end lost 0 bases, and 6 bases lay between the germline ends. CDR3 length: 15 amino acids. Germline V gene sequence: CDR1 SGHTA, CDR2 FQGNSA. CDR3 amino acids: CASSLVSANTGELFF. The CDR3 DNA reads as TGTGCCAGCAGCTTAGTCTCAGCGAACACCGGGGAGCTGTTTTTT.

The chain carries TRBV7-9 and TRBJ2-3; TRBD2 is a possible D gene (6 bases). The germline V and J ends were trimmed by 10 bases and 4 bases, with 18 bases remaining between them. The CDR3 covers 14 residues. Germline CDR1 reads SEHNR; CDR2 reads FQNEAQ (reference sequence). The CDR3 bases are TGTGCCACCCTAGGGGATACGGGAGCAGATACGCAGTATTTT. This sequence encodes CATLGDTGADTQYF.

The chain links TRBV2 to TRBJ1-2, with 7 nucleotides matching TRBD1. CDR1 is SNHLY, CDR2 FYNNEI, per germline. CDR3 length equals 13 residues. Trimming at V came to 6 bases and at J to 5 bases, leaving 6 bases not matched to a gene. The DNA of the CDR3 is TGTGCCAGCAGGGTAGGGACAGTTTATGGCTACACCTTC. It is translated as CASRVGTVYGYTF. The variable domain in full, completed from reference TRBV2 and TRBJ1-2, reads EPEVTQTPSHQVTQMGQEVILRCVPISNHLYFYWYRQILGQKVEFLVSFYNNEISEKSEIFDDQFSVERPDGSNFTLKIRSTKLEDSAMYFCASRVGTVYGYTFGSGTRLTVV.

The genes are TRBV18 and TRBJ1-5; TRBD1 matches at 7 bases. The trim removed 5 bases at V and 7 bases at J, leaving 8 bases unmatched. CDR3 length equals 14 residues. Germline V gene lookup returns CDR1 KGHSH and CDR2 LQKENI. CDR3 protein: CASSVYQGGQPQHF. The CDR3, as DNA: TGTGCCAGCTCAGTATACCAGGGGGGCCAGCCCCAGCATTTT.

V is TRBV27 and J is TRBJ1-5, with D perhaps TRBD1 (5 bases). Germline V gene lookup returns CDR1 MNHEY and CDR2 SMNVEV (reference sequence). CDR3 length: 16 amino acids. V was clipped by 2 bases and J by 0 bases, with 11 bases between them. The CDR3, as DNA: TGTGCCAGCAGTTTACGAGCCGGGGGTAGCAATCAGCCCCAGCATTTT. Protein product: CASSLRAGGSNQPQHF.

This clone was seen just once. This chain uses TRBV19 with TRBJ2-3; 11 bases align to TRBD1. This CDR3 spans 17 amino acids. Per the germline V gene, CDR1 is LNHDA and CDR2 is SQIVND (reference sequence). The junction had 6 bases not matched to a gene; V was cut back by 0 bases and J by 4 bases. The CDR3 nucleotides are TGTGCCAGTAGTATAGACTCCCCGGGACAGGGGGCAGATACGCAGTATTTT. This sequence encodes CASSIDSPGQGADTQYF.

The CDR3 sequence: CASVVGGRGGYTF. The CDR3 DNA reads TGTGCCAGCGTCGTAGGAGGGCGCGGTGGCTACACCTTC. This chain connects TRBV2 to TRBJ1-2; unclear D gene. The CDR3 sequence is 13 residues long. Trimming pared 8 bases from V and 7 bases from J, leaving 17 bases between. Germline assignment: CDR1 SNHLY and CDR2 FYNNEI.

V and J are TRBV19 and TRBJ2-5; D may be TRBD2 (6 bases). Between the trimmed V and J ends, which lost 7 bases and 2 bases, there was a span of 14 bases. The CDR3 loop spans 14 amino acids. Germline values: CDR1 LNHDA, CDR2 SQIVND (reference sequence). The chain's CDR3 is CASNPGGLQETQYF. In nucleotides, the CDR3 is TGTGCCAGTAATCCAGGAGGGCTTCAAGAGACCCAGTACTTC.

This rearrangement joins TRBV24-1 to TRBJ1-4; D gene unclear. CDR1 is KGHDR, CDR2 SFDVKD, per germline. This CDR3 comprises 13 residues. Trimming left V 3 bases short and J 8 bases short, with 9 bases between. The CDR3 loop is CATSDTRREKLFF. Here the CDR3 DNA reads TGTGCCACCAGTGATACCCGGAGGGAAAAACTGTTTTTT.

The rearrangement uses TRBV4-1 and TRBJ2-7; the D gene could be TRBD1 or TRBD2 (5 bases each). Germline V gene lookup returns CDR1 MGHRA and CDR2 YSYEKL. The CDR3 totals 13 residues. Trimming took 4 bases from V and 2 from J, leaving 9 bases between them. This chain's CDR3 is CASSLPGPYEQYF. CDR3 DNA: TGCGCCAGCAGCCTGCCGGGACCCTACGAGCAGTACTTC.

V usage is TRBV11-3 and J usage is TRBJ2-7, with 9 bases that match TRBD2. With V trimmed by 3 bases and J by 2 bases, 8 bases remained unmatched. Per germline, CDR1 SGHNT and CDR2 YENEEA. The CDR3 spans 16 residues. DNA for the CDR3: TGTGCCAGCAGCTTGTCTAGCGCGGGGGGGCCCTACGAGCAGTACTTC. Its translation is CASSLSSAGGPYEQYF. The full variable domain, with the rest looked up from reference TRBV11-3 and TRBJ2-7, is EAGVVQSPRYKIIEKKQPVAFWCNPISGHNTLYWYLQNLGQGPELLIRYENEEAVDDSQLPKDRFSAERLKGVDSTLKIQPAELGDSAVYLCASSLSSAGGPYEQYFGPGTRLTVT.

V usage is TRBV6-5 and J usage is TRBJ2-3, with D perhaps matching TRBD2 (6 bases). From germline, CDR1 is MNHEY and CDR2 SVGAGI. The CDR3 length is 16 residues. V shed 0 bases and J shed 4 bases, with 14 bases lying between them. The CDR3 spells CASSYSGAGSADTQYF. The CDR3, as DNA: TGTGCCAGCAGTTACTCAGGGGCGGGAAGTGCAGATACGCAGTATTTT.